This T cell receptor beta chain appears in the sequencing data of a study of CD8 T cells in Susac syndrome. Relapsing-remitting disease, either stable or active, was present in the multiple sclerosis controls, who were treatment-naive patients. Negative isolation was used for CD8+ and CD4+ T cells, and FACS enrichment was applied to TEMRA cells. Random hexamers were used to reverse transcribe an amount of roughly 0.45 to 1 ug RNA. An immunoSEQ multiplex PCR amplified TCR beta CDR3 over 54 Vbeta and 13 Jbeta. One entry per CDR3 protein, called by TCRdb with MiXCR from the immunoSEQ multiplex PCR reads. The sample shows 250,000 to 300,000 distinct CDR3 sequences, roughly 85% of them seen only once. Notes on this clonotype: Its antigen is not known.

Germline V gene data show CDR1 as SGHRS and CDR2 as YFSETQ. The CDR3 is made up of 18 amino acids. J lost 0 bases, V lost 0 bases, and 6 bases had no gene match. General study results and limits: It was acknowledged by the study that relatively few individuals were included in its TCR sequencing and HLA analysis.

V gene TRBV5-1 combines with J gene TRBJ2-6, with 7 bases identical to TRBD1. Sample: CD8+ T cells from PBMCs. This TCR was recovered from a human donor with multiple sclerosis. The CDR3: CASSLERDSYSGANVLTF. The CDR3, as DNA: TGCGCCAGCAGCTTGGAAAGGGACAGCTACTCTGGGGCCAACGTCCTGACTTTC.